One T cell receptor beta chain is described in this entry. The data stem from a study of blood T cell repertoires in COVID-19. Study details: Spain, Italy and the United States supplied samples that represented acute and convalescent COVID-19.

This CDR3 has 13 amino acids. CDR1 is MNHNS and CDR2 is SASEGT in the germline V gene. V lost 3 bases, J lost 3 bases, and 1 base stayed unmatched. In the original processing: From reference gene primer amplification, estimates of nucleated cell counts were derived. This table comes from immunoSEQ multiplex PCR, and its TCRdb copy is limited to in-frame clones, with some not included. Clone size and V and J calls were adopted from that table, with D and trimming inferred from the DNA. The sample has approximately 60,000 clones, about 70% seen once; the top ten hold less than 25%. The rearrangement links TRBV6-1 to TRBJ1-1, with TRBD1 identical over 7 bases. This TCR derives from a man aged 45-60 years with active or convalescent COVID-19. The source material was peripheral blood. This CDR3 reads CASSDTGDTEAFF. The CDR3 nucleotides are TGTGCCAGCAGTGATACAGGGGACACTGAAGCTTTCTTT.